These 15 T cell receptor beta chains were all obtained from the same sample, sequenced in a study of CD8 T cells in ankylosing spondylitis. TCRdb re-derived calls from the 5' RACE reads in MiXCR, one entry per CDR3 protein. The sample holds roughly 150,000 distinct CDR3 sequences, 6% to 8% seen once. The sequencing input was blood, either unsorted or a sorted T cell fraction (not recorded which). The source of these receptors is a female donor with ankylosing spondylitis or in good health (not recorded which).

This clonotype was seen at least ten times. The CDR3 bases are TGTGCCAGCAGTCCACAGGGGGCCATGACGGACGGCTACACCTTC. It is translated as CASSPQGAMTDGYTF. The chain recombines TRBV5-5 with TRBJ1-2, with TRBD1 matching 9 bases. The germline V gene encodes CDR1 SGHKS and CDR2 YYEKEE (reference sequence). The CDR3 extends over 15 amino acids. V lost 5 bases and J lost 8; bases outside the gene matches: 13.

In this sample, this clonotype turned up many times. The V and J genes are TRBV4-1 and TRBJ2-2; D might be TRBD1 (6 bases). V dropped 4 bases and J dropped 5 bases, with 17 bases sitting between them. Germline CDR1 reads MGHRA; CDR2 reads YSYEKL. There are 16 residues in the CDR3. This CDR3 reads CASSLTPDSWTGELFF. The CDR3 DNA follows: TGCGCCAGCAGCCTCACCCCGGACAGCTGGACCGGGGAGCTGTTTTTT.

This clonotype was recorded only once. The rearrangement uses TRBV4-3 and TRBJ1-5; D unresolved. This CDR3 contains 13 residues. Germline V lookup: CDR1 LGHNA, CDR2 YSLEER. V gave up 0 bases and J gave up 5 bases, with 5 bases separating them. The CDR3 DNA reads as TGCGCCAGCAGCCAAGAAGAAGATCAGCCCCAGCATTTT. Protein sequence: CASSQEEDQPQHF.

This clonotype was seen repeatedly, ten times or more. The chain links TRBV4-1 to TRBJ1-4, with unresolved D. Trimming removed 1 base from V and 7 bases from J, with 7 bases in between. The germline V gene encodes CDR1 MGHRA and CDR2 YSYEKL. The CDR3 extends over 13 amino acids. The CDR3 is CASSQVPGEKLFF. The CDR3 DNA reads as TGCGCCAGCAGCCAAGTTCCTGGTGAAAAACTGTTTTTT.

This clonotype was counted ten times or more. The CDR3 reads CSVEDRGDIGAYEQYF. CDR3 nucleotide sequence: TGCAGCGTTGAAGATCGGGGGGACATTGGGGCCTACGAGCAGTACTTC. The chain recombines TRBV29-1 with TRBJ2-7; possible D gene TRBD2, 7 bases. CDR1 is SQVTM, CDR2 ANQGSEA, per germline. The CDR3 contains 16 residues. Trimming pared 0 bases from V and 2 bases from J, leaving 17 bases between.

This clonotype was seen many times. The CDR3 region has the DNA TGTGCCAGCTCACCAGCCGTCAGGGCCCATAGCTCCTACAATGAGCAGTTCTTC. Its protein product is CASSPAVRAHSSYNEQFF. The chain joins TRBV18 to TRBJ2-1, with D perhaps matching TRBD1 (5 bases). V was clipped by 2 bases and J by 0 bases, with 17 bases between them. CDR1 KGHSH and CDR2 LQKENI come from the germline V gene. This CDR3 has 18 residues.

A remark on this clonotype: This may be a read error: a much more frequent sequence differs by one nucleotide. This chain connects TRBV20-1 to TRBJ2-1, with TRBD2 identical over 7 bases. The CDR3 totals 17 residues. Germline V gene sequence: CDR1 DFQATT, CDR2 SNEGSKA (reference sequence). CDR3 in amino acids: CSTRDRGSGGGYNEQFF. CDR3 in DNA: TGCAGTACTAGAGACCGGGGGTCGGGCGGGGGCTACAATGAGCAGTTCTTC.

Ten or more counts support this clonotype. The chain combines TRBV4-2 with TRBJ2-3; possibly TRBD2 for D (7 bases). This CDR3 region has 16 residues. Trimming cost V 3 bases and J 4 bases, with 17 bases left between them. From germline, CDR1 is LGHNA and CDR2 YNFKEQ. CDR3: CASSQGGAPVADTQYF. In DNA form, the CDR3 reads TGTGCCAGCAGCCAGGGGGGGGCCCCTGTTGCAGATACGCAGTATTTT.

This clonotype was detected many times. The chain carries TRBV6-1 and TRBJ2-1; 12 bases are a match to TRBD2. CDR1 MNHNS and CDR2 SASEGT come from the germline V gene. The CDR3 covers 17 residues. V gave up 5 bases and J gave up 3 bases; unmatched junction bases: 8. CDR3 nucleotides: TGTGCCAGCAGTCGAATCGGACTAGCGGGGATCTACAATGAGCAGTTCTTC. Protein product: CASSRIGLAGIYNEQFF.

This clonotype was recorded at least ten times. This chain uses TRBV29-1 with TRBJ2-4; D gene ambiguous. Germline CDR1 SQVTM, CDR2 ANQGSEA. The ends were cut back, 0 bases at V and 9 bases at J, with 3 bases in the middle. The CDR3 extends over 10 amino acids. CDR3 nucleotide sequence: TGCAGCGTTGAAGACGGCATTCAGTACTTC. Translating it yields CSVEDGIQYF.

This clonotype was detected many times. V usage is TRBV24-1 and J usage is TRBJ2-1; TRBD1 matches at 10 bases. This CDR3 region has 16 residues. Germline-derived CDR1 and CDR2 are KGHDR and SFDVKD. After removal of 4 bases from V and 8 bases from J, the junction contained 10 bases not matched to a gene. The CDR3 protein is CATSDRTGGTLDEQFF. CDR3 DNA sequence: TGTGCCACCAGTGACCGGACAGGGGGAACTTTAGATGAGCAGTTCTTC.

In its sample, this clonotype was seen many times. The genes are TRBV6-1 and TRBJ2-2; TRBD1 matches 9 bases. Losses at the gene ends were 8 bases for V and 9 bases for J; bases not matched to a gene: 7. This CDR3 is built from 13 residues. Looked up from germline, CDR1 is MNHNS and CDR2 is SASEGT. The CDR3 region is CASAGQGRRELFF. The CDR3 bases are TGTGCCAGCGCGGGACAGGGTCGGAGGGAGCTGTTTTTT.

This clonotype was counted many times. CDR3 residues: CASSLRGPDNSPLHF. The CDR3 nucleotides are TGCGCCAGCAGCTTGCGGGGACCGGATAATTCACCCCTCCACTTT. The chain has TRBV5-1 and TRBJ1-6; a weak D match, TRBD1 (5 bases). The CDR3 sequence is 15 residues long. Trimming shortened V by 1 base and J by 5 bases, and 10 bases separated the two germline ends. The germline CDR1 and CDR2 sequences are SGHRS and YFSETQ.

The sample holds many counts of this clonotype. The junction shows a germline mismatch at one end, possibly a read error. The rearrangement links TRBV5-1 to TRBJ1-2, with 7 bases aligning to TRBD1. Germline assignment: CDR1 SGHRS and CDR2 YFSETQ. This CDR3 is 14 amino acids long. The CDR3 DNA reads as TGCGCCAGCCGCTTGACAGGGACTAACTATGGCTACACCTTC. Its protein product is CASRLTGTNYGYTF.

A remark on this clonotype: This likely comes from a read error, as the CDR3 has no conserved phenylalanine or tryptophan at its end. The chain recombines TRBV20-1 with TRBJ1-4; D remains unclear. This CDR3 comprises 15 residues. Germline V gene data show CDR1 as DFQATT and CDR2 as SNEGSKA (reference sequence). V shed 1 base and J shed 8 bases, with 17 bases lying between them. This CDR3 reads CSARGVLDGREKLFL. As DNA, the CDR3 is TGCAGTGCTAGAGGTGTTCTGGACGGAAGGGAAAAACTGTTTCTT.